The source of this TCR beta chain is a study of T cells in localized non-small cell lung cancer (dated by TCRdb to 2020 to 2021). About the study as a whole: The study examined T cell repertoires in a few hundred patients with early-stage NSCLC and compared tumors with uninvolved tumor-adjacent lungs. A mean age of approximately 70 years was recorded for the NSCLC patients, of whom 120 to 150 were male and more than 85 were female. The cohort was made up of fewer than 250 treatment-naive NSCLC patients whose localized lung tumors had been resected.

At diagnosis, tumor, uninvolved tumor-adjacent lung and peripheral blood were collected and then preserved as a mix of FFPE and fresh-frozen material. For TCR repertoire profiling, the blood samples were analyzed as peripheral blood mononuclear cells. Trimming removed 0 bases from V and 0 bases from J; the gene matches leave 9 bases unexplained. CDR1 and CDR2 are drawn from the germline V gene (reference sequence): SEHNR, FQNEAQ. The CDR3 runs 18 amino acids, cysteine and phenylalanine included. Here the CDR3 DNA is all that survives: 54 bases in frame from base 1. The immunoSEQ Assay was used to sequence TCR beta CDR3 regions from DNA. The study's own analysis went as follows. T cell density was computed as TCR beta template counts normalized to usable DNA estimated by amplifying housekeeping genes. Using the preseqR package, richness was estimated by extrapolating to 120,000 templates for tissue samples and 400,000 templates for PBMC samples. Clonality was defined as one minus Pielou's evenness. Differential abundance testing on productive amino-acid clonotypes, with a minimum total count of 5 and an alpha of 0.1, was used to identify tissue-enriched TCRs. Repertoire overlap between compartments was quantified with the Jaccard Index and Morisita Overlap Index. TCR beta CDR3s were clustered by GLIPH together with public tetramer-defined viral CDR3s, and at least three viral sequences plus V-gene enrichment were required for viral motifs. The source is immuneACCESS, and TCRdb retained only in-frame sequences with V and J called. Part of the clones is not carried over; for the studies checked, unresolved V genes explain less than half of this, and the remainder is unexplained. V and J calls and clone size are those listed in that table; D and trimming were worked out from the DNA. Counted in this sample were tens of thousands of clones; roughly nine tenths of them appeared once. 22% of the sample belongs to the ten largest clones.

The full study reports these points: Longer overall survival was associated with higher blood T cell density, whereas shorter survival was associated with higher adjacent-lung clonality. Because multi-region tumor sequencing was not done, intratumor heterogeneity could not be ruled out. The highest T cell clonality was observed in uninvolved tumor-adjacent lung, where clonality exceeded that of tumor, suggesting that antigenic responses were more focused in uninvolved tumor-adjacent lung. Because the study design was exploratory, TCR variables were selected using unadjusted p-values without false-discovery rate correction. A median of approximately 57 of the top 100 tumor clones were detected in paired uninvolved adjacent lung, and 25 to 35 of these tumor clones were also found among the top 100 clones of the paired uninvolved adjacent lung.

A note on this clone: The antigen it recognizes is unknown. No base qualities exist here, and no much larger clone lies one base off it.

The chain links TRBV7-9 with TRBJ2-7; 9 nucleotides in the junction match TRBD2. This sequence was found in a man between 40 and 70 years old with stage II squamous cell lung carcinoma. This material consisted of PBMCs, taken before any cancer treatment. The encoded CDR3 is CASSLAGLAGTNSYEQYF. The bases are TGTGCCAGCAGCTTAGCGGGGCTAGCGGGAACGAACTCCTACGAGCAGTACTTC.